Listed here are 11 T cell receptor beta chains from one sample, sequenced in a study of blood T cell repertoires in COVID-19. This table comes from immunoSEQ multiplex PCR, and its TCRdb copy is limited to in-frame clones, with some not included. The sample carries more than 85,000 clones, about 75% recorded once. Sequences were obtained from peripheral blood. The receptors come from a woman between 70 and 85 years old with acute or convalescent COVID-19.

This chain uses TRBV7-2 with TRBJ2-5, with D possibly matching TRBD1 (6 bases). Looked up from germline, CDR1 is SGHTA and CDR2 is FQGNSA. The V gene lost 1 base and the J gene lost 2 bases, with 8 bases spanning the gap. This CDR3 spans 14 amino acids. The CDR3 bases are TGTGCCAGCAGCTTAGAAGGGACACAAGAGACCCAGTACTTC. Its protein product is CASSLEGTQETQYF. Full variable domain (outside the CDR3, taken from reference TRBV7-2 and TRBJ2-5): GAGVSQSPSNKVTEKGKDVELRCDPISGHTALYWYRQSLGQGLEFLIYFQGNSAPDKSGLPSDRFSAERTGGSVSTLTIQRTQQEDSAVYLCASSLEGTQETQYFGPGTRLLVL.

V is TRBV18 and J is TRBJ2-3; TRBD2 matches at 7 bases. This CDR3 has 14 amino acids. The germline V gene has CDR1 KGHSH and CDR2 LQKENI. The junction had 6 bases not matched to a gene; V was cut back by 4 bases and J by 5 bases. This chain's CDR3 is CASSQNIAGDTQYF. The CDR3 DNA reads as TGTGCCAGCTCACAAAACATAGCGGGAGATACGCAGTATTTT.

The chain combines TRBV30 with TRBJ2-7; no definite D call. From germline, CDR1 is GTSNPN and CDR2 SVGIG (reference sequence). V lost 3 bases and J 7 bases, leaving 13 bases between the germline ends. The CDR3 covers 12 residues. CDR3 in DNA: TGTGCCTGGAGAGCGACTCCGAGTGAGCAGTACTTC. It specifies CAWRATPSEQYF.

The sample holds one count of this clone. The V and J genes are TRBV19 and TRBJ2-7, with 9 bases aligning to TRBD2. Trimming removed 6 bases from V and 7 bases from J; junction bases left unmatched: 16. Per the germline V gene, CDR1 is LNHDA and CDR2 is SQIVND (reference sequence). This CDR3 region has 16 residues. CDR3 nucleotides: TGTGCCAGTAGCCCCGTCGGGGCGGTAGCGGGGGTTGAGCAGTACTTC. Translating gives CASSPVGAVAGVEQYF.

The V gene is TRBV9, the J gene TRBJ2-5, with D maybe TRBD2 (6 bases). Between the trimmed V and J ends, which lost 0 bases and 1 base, there was a span of 13 bases. The CDR3 runs to 16 residues. Germline loops: CDR1 SGDLS, CDR2 YYNGEE. The CDR3 sequence: CASSVDGGATQETQYF. CDR3 DNA sequence: TGTGCCAGCAGCGTAGATGGAGGGGCAACCCAAGAGACCCAGTACTTC.

This clone was seen just once. The V and J genes are TRBV7-2 and TRBJ2-3, with 7 bases lining up with TRBD2. Germline V gives CDR1 SGHTA, CDR2 FQGNSA. V was clipped by 1 base and J by 5 bases; unmatched bases: 6. The CDR3 totals 15 residues. The CDR3 nucleotides read TGTGCCAGCAGCTTAGTAGGACTAGGGTTAGATACGCAGTATTTT. Translated, it gives CASSLVGLGLDTQYF.

This chain uses TRBV2 with TRBJ2-5, with D possibly being TRBD2 (6 bases). CDR1 is SNHLY and CDR2 is FYNNEI in the germline V gene. Trimming stripped 5 bases from V and 5 bases from J, with 12 bases between. CDR3 length equals 13 residues. Here the CDR3 DNA reads TGTGCCAGCAGTCCGGGGGTTTGGGAGACCCAGTACTTC. Translated, it gives CASSPGVWETQYF.

By share, this clone counts as large. The rearrangement links TRBV1 to TRBJ1-3; the table's D call, TRBD1, was not checked against the DNA. TRBV1 is recorded as a pseudogene. The CDR3 spans 16 residues. CDR3: CTSSQELQGTGNTIYF. The CDR3 DNA follows: TGCACCAGCAGCCAAGAACTGCAGGGGACGGGAAACACCATATATTTT.

This clone appeared a single time. This sequence joins TRBV5-1 and TRBJ1-4, with TRBD1 identical over 7 bases. The CDR3 covers 16 residues. CDR1 SGHRS and CDR2 YFSETQ come from the germline V gene. V trimming: 0 bases; J trimming: 5 bases; junction bases outside the gene matches: 7. The CDR3 spells CASSLAGTAENEKLFF. The CDR3 DNA reads TGCGCCAGCAGCTTGGCCGGGACAGCAGAGAATGAAAAACTGTTTTTT. The full variable domain, with the rest looked up from reference TRBV5-1 and TRBJ1-4, is KAGVTQTPRYLIKTRGQQVTLSCSPISGHRSVSWYQQTPGQGLQFLFEYFSETQRNKGNFPGRFSGRQFSNSRSEMNVSTLELGDSALYLCASSLAGTAENEKLFFGSGTQLSVL.

This chain joins TRBV3-1 (or the pseudogene TRBV3-2) and TRBJ2-3; D is undetermined. Germline CDR1 and CDR2: LGHDT and YNNKEL (reference sequence). The germline V and J ends were trimmed by 6 bases and 5 bases, with 15 bases remaining between them. There are 14 residues in the CDR3. The CDR3 nucleotides are TGTGCCAGCAGGGCTAGAGCCCGGCAAGATACGCAGTATTTT. Translating gives CASRARARQDTQYF.

The CDR3 DNA reads TGCGCCAGCAGCTTGGACACCAGCTCCTACGAGCAGTACTTC. Its protein product is CASSLDTSSYEQYF. The V call is TRBV5-1, the J call TRBJ2-7, with no clear D. The CDR3 covers 14 residues. V shed 0 bases and J shed 0 bases, with 7 bases lying between them. Germline V gene lookup returns CDR1 SGHRS and CDR2 YFSETQ.